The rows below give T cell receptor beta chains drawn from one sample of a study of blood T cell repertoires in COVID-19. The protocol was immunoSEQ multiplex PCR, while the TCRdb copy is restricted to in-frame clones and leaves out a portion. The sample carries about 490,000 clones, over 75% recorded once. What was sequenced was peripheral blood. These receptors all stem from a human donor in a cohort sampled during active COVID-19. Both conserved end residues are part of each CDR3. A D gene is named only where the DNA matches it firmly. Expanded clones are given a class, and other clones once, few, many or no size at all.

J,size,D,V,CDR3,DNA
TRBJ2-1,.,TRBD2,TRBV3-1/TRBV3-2,CASSPGTSGRRNEQFF,TGTGCCAGCAGCCCGGGGACTAGCGGGAGGCGGAATGAGCAGTTCTTC
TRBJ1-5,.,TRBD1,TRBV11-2,CASSLGQGNNQPQHF,TGTGCCAGCAGCTTAGGACAGGGCAACAATCAGCCCCAGCATTTT
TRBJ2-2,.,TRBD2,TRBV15,CATSNIAGVDTGELFF,TGTGCCACCAGCAATATAGCGGGAGTCGACACCGGGGAGCTGTTTTTT
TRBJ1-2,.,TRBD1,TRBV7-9,CASSGWTTGERSIGYTF,TGTGCCAGCAGCGGGTGGACGACAGGGGAACGGAGTATCGGCTACACCTTC
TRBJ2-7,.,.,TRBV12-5,CASGLTQAYEQYF,TGTGCTAGTGGTTTGACCCAGGCCTACGAGCAGTACTTC
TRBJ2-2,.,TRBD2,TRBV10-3,CAIRRESTGELFF,TGTGCCATCAGGCGGGAGAGCACCGGGGAGCTGTTTTTT
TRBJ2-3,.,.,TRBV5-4,CASSSPRGADTQYF,TGTGCCAGCAGCTCACCCCGAGGCGCAGATACGCAGTATTTT
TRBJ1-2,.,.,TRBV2,CASSAREGYGYTF,TGTGCCAGCAGTGCCAGGGAGGGCTATGGCTACACCTTC
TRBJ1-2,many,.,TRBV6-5,CTGGGRHGYTF,TGTACCGGCGGGGGGAGGCATGGCTACACCTTC
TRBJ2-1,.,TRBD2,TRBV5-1,CASSRGVVTLSYNEQFF,TGCGCCAGCAGCCGGGGGGTAGTCACCCTCTCCTACAATGAGCAGTTCTTC
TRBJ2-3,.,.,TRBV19,CASSISRESTDTQYF,TGTGCCAGTAGTATTTCCCGGGAGTCCACAGATACGCAGTATTTT
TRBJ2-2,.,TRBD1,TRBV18,CASSSLRGPAGELFF,TGTGCCAGCTCAAGTCTCAGGGGGCCGGCCGGGGAGCTGTTTTTT
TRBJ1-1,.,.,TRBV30,CAWSVRGGNTEAFF,TGTGCCTGGAGTGTACGGGGAGGGAACACTGAAGCTTTCTTT
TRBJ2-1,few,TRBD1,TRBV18,CASSPQGAEINEQFF,TGTGCCAGCTCACCACAGGGGGCCGAGATCAATGAGCAGTTCTTC
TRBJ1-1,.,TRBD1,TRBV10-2,CASRDRVETEAFF,TGCGCCAGCAGGGACAGGGTAGAAACTGAAGCTTTCTTT
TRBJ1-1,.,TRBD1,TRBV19,CASRDRGQGVNTEAFF,TGTGCCAGTAGGGACAGGGGCCAGGGGGTGAACACTGAAGCTTTCTTT
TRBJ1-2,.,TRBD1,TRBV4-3,CASSQEQGFHGYTF,TGCGCCAGCAGCCAAGAACAGGGGTTCCATGGCTACACCTTC
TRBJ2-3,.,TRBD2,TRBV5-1,CASSPVSGTRDTQYF,TGCGCCAGCAGCCCCGTTAGCGGGACCCGGGATACGCAGTATTTT
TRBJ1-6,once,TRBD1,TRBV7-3,CASSSGQGSGSPLHF,TGTGCCAGCAGCTCCGGACAGGGGTCGGGTTCACCCCTCCACTTT
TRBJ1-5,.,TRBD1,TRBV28,CASRRSGTAKRDDQPQHF,TGTGCCAGCAGGAGATCCGGGACAGCTAAACGGGATGATCAGCCCCAGCATTTT
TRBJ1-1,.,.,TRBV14,CASSQGNRGTEAFF,TGTGCCAGCAGCCAAGGGAATCGGGGGACTGAAGCTTTCTTT
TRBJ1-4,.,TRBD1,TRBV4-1,CASSQVGTERPVLGKLFF,TGCGCCAGCAGCCAAGTAGGGACAGAAAGGCCCGTTTTGGGAAAACTGTTTTTT
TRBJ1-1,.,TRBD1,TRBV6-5,CASSFGQANTEAFF,TGTGCCAGCAGTTTTGGACAGGCGAACACTGAAGCTTTCTTT
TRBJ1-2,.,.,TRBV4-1,CASSLSSGEKYGYTF,TGCGCCAGCAGCCTCTCCTCGGGAGAAAAATATGGCTACACCTTC
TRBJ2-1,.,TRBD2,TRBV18,CASSQPGLAGGSSYNEQFF,TGTGCCAGCTCACAGCCGGGACTAGCGGGAGGGAGCTCCTACAATGAGCAGTTCTTC
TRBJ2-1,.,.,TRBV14,CASSQLADDNEQFF,TGTGCCAGCAGCCAACTAGCCGATGACAATGAGCAGTTCTTC
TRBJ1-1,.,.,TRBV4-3,CASSQDGGGFGTEAFF,TGCGCCAGCAGCCAAGATGGGGGAGGGTTTGGGACTGAAGCTTTCTTT
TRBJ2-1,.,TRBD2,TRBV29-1,CSVASTVRGRAYNEQFF,TGCAGCGTTGCGTCGACAGTTCGAGGGAGGGCCTACAATGAGCAGTTCTTC
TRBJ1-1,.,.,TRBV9,CASSVVRGNTEAFF,TGTGCCAGCAGCGTAGTGCGGGGGAACACTGAAGCTTTCTTT
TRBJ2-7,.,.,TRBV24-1,CATSDADYSYEQYF,TGTGCCACCAGTGATGCGGACTACTCCTACGAGCAGTACTTC
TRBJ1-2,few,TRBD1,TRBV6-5,CASTKDRTVVGGYTF,TGTGCCAGCACCAAGGACAGGACGGTGGTGGGCGGCTACACCTTC
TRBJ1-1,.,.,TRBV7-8,CASSFTGNTEAFF,TGTGCCAGCAGCTTTACAGGTAACACTGAAGCTTTCTTT
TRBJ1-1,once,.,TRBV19,CASSISSNTEAFF,TGTGCCAGTAGCATCTCCAGTAACACTGAAGCTTTCTTT
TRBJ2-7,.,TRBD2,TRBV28,CASHSGSRYEQYF,TGTGCCAGCCATAGCGGGAGTAGGTACGAGCAGTACTTC
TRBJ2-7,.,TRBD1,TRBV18,CASSPRFGDRAAEQYF,TGTGCCAGCTCACCTCGATTTGGGGACAGGGCTGCCGAGCAGTACTTC
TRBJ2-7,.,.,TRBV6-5,CASSYWQGRPYEQYF,TGTGCCAGCAGTTACTGGCAGGGGCGACCCTACGAGCAGTACTTC
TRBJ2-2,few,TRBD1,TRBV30,CAWGTGGWELFF,TGTGCCTGGGGGACAGGGGGCTGGGAGCTGTTTTTT
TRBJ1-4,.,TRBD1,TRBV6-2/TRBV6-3,CASSSDRMDEKLFF,TGTGCCAGCAGTTCGGACAGGATGGACGAAAAACTGTTTTTT